This passage covers 29 T cell receptor beta chains from one sample sequenced in a study of blood T cell repertoires in COVID-19. The data were produced by immunoSEQ multiplex PCR, yet TCRdb's version contains in-frame clones alone and is incomplete. This repertoire shows a few hundred thousand clones, 85% to 90% found once; its top ten account for around 15%. Specimen: PBMCs or T cells enriched from blood (not recorded which). Every receptor here comes from a young man who had been exposed to COVID-19.

The chain has TRBV7-9 and TRBJ1-4; maybe TRBD1 (5 bases). This CDR3 comprises 16 residues. Looked up from germline, CDR1 is SEHNR and CDR2 is FQNEAQ (reference sequence). Trimming removed 0 bases at V and 1 base at J, with 9 bases between. Written as DNA, the CDR3 is TGTGCCAGCAGCTTAGCGATAAGGGGAACTAATGAAAAACTGTTTTTT. Translating gives CASSLAIRGTNEKLFF.

The gene calls are TRBV4-3 and TRBJ2-4, with TRBD2 matching 9 bases. J gave up 2 bases and V 0 bases, and 5 bases lay outside the gene matches. The length of the CDR3 is 17 residues. Germline assignment: CDR1 LGHNA and CDR2 YSLEER. CDR3: CASSQDTGLAPKNIQYF. The CDR3 coding sequence is TGCGCCAGCAGCCAAGATACGGGACTAGCACCCAAAAACATTCAGTACTTC.

V and J are TRBV5-5 and TRBJ1-5, with a tentative D call TRBD1 (6 bases). CDR3 length: 15 residues. V gave up 9 bases and J gave up 4 bases, with 20 bases separating them. Per germline, CDR1 SGHKS and CDR2 YYEKEE (reference sequence). CDR3 in amino acids: CANGGGGSANQPQHF. CDR3 in DNA: TGTGCCAACGGGGGAGGGGGTTCCGCTAATCAGCCCCAGCATTTT. Full variable domain (rest looked up from reference TRBV5-5 and TRBJ1-5): DAGVTQSPTHLIKTRGQQVTLRCSPISGHKSVSWYQQVLGQGPQFIFQYYEKEERGRGNFPDRFSARQFPNYSSELNVNALLLGDSALYLCANGGGGSANQPQHFGDGTRLSIL.

V usage is TRBV18 and J usage is TRBJ1-2, with 7 positions matching TRBD1. The ends lost 8 bases at V and 6 bases at J; junction bases unmatched: 15. Germline-derived CDR1 and CDR2 are KGHSH and LQKENI. The CDR3 is 15 residues long. CDR3 protein: CASHGTAPLYDGYTF. The CDR3 DNA reads as TGTGCCAGCCACGGGACAGCCCCCCTCTATGATGGCTACACCTTC. Together with reference TRBV18 and TRBJ1-2, the CDR3 gives the full variable domain: NAGVMQNPRHLVRRRGQEARLRCSPMKGHSHVYWYRQLPEEGLKFMVYLQKENIIDESGMPKERFSAEFPKEGPSILRIQQVVRGDSAAYFCASHGTAPLYDGYTFGSGTRLTVV.

J is TRBJ2-1 and V is TRBV4-3, with 11 positions matching TRBD2. The CDR3 is made up of 16 amino acids. V was clipped by 1 base and J by 7 bases; unmatched bases: 6. CDR1 is LGHNA, CDR2 YSLEER, per germline. The chain's CDR3 is CASSQAFSGGGNEQFF. The CDR3 region has the DNA TGCGCCAGCAGCCAAGCATTTAGCGGGGGGGGGAATGAGCAGTTCTTC.

The rearrangement joins TRBV5-1 to TRBJ1-1; 9 positions agree with TRBD1. The germline CDR1 and CDR2 sequences are SGHRS and YFSETQ. V shed 2 bases and J 3 bases; nucleotides not matched to a gene: 5. The CDR3 has 15 residues. The CDR3 here is CASSFRDRADTEAFF. CDR3 nucleotide sequence: TGCGCCAGCAGCTTCCGGGACAGGGCTGACACTGAAGCTTTCTTT.

This clone was recorded once. One junction end does not reproduce the germline sequence, and a read error may be involved. The chain joins TRBV5-1 to TRBJ2-7; D remains ambiguous. The germline CDR1 and CDR2 sequences are SGHRS and YFSETQ. The CDR3 runs 15 residues. Written as DNA, the CDR3 is TGCGCCAGCAGTTTGGGCAGGTCCCGCTCCTACGAGCAGTACTTC. Protein sequence: CASSLGRSRSYEQYF.

The chain joins TRBV2 to TRBJ2-3, with unresolved D. Deletions cut 6 bases from V and 2 bases from J, with 21 bases between. The CDR3 totals 17 residues. Germline V gene sequence: CDR1 SNHLY, CDR2 FYNNEI. The CDR3 sequence is CASRRSPSAKTTDTQYF. CDR3 DNA sequence: TGTGCCAGCAGGCGCAGTCCCAGCGCCAAAACCACAGATACGCAGTATTTT.

V is TRBV5-1 and J is TRBJ2-3; a possible D gene is TRBD2 (6 bases). In germline, CDR1 is SGHRS, CDR2 YFSETQ. The germline V and J ends were trimmed by 0 bases and 0 bases, with 8 bases remaining between them. This CDR3 region has 15 residues. CDR3 DNA: TGCGCCAGCAGCTTGGAGGCGGGGAGCACAGATACGCAGTATTTT. Translation gives CASSLEAGSTDTQYF. The whole variable domain, remainder taken from reference TRBV5-1 and TRBJ2-3, is KAGVTQTPRYLIKTRGQQVTLSCSPISGHRSVSWYQQTPGQGLQFLFEYFSETQRNKGNFPGRFSGRQFSNSRSEMNVSTLELGDSALYLCASSLEAGSTDTQYFGPGTRLTVL.

This clone came up a few times. The genes are TRBV29-1 and TRBJ1-5; 12 positions match TRBD1. J gave up 3 bases and V 6 bases, and 6 bases lay outside the gene matches. The CDR3 length is 15 residues. Looked up from germline, CDR1 is SQVTM and CDR2 is ANQGSEA. CDR3 in amino acids: CSVAGTGGFNQPQHF. The CDR3 DNA follows: TGCAGCGTCGCCGGGACAGGGGGCTTCAATCAGCCCCAGCATTTT.

This clone occurred a few times. The V call is TRBV10-3, the J call TRBJ2-2, with 8 bases aligning to TRBD1. This CDR3 has 14 residues. V dropped 10 bases and J dropped 2; count of bases not matched to a gene: 6. The germline V gene has CDR1 ENHRY and CDR2 SYGVKD. The CDR3 sequence is CATSTGANTGELFF. CDR3 DNA sequence: TGTGCCACCTCGACAGGGGCCAACACCGGGGAGCTGTTTTTT.

The chain recombines TRBV4-1 with TRBJ1-4; 8 bases are shared with TRBD1. V lost 5 bases and J lost 8; bases outside the gene matches: 4. This CDR3 comprises 13 residues. The germline CDR1 and CDR2 sequences are MGHRA and YSYEKL. The CDR3 nucleotides are TGCGCCAGCAGCTTAACAGGGGGAGAAAAACTGTTTTTT. Encoded protein: CASSLTGGEKLFF.

The rearrangement uses TRBV11-2 and TRBJ1-1; D perhaps matches TRBD1 (5 bases). Germline V gene data show CDR1 as SGHAT and CDR2 as FQNNGV. The CDR3 is made up of 14 amino acids. V lost 6 bases to trimming and J lost 0 bases, with 11 bases between them. The CDR3 DNA reads TGTGCCAGCAGGTCCAGGGAAATGAACACTGAAGCTTTCTTT. This encodes CASRSREMNTEAFF.

The gene calls are TRBV9 and TRBJ1-4, with a tentative D call TRBD1 (6 bases). V lost 6 bases and J lost 8, with 29 bases in between. The CDR3 runs 18 residues. Germline CDR1 reads SGDLS; CDR2 reads YYNGEE. CDR3 residues: CASNYLQGRGPVGEKLFF. The CDR3 DNA sequence: TGTGCCAGCAACTATCTACAGGGCAGGGGCCCAGTCGGGGAAAAACTGTTTTTT.

V usage is TRBV6-5 and J usage is TRBJ1-5; 10 nucleotides align to TRBD1. The V gene end was trimmed by 0 bases and the J gene end by 7 bases; junction bases not matched to a gene: 3. Per the germline V gene, CDR1 is MNHEY and CDR2 is SVGAGI. This CDR3 contains 15 residues. CDR3 sequence: CASSYSGTGEQPQHF. The CDR3 coding sequence is TGTGCCAGCAGTTACTCCGGGACAGGGGAACAGCCCCAGCATTTT.

CDR3: CASSSRWGEGTGELFF. DNA of the CDR3: TGTGCCAGTAGCAGCCGTTGGGGGGAGGGCACCGGGGAGCTGTTTTTT. The V and J genes are TRBV19 and TRBJ2-2; 7 nucleotides match TRBD2. The length of the CDR3 is 16 residues. V dropped 6 bases and J dropped 4; count of bases not matched to a gene: 11. The germline V gene has CDR1 LNHDA and CDR2 SQIVND (reference sequence).

The CDR3: CASSLVQGASGELFF. The CDR3 bases are TGTGCCAGCAGCTTGGTTCAGGGGGCGTCCGGGGAGCTGTTTTTT. The genes are TRBV5-5 and TRBJ2-2; TRBD1 aligns across 8 bases. V lost 0 bases to trimming and J lost 6 bases; unmatched junction nucleotides: 4. CDR1 SGHKS and CDR2 YYEKEE come from the germline V gene (reference sequence). There are 15 residues in the CDR3.

The gene calls are TRBV10-3 and TRBJ2-5, with 9 nucleotides matching TRBD1. The V and J ends lost 6 bases and 2 bases, in that order; junction bases with no gene match: 4. The CDR3 is 14 residues long. Germline loops: CDR1 ENHRY, CDR2 SYGVKD. The CDR3 region has the DNA TGTGCCATCAGAGAAGACAGGGGGCAAGAGACCCAGTACTTC. Protein product: CAIREDRGQETQYF.

This chain links TRBV11-3 with TRBJ2-1, with a possible D match to TRBD2 (7 bases). The ends were cut back, 1 base at V and 8 bases at J, with 18 bases in the middle. Germline CDR1 SGHNT, CDR2 YENEEA. The CDR3 runs to 16 residues. CDR3 DNA sequence: TGTGCCAGCAGCTTAGGGAGAGGGGGGGCATCTCATGAGCAGTTCTTC. Amino acids: CASSLGRGGASHEQFF. The whole variable domain, remainder taken from reference TRBV11-3 and TRBJ2-1, is EAGVVQSPRYKIIEKKQPVAFWCNPISGHNTLYWYLQNLGQGPELLIRYENEEAVDDSQLPKDRFSAERLKGVDSTLKIQPAELGDSAVYLCASSLGRGGASHEQFFGPGTRLTVL.

The rearrangement links TRBV4-1 to TRBJ2-5; the match to TRBD1 covers 7 bases. This CDR3 has 20 residues. Looked up from germline, CDR1 is MGHRA and CDR2 is YSYEKL. The V segment lost 4 bases and the J segment 3 bases; nucleotides outside the gene matches: 23. CDR3 sequence reads: CASSPGGWLRAPGQKETQYF. In nucleotides, the CDR3 is TGCGCCAGCAGCCCCGGTGGTTGGCTACGGGCTCCGGGACAGAAAGAGACCCAGTACTTC.

The J gene is TRBJ1-2, the V gene TRBV3-1 (or the pseudogene TRBV3-2), with a weak D call TRBD1 (6 bases). This CDR3 comprises 12 residues. The V gene lost 8 bases and the J gene lost 3 bases, with 10 bases spanning the gap. Germline loops: CDR1 LGHDT, CDR2 YNNKEL (reference sequence). CDR3 sequence reads: CASGDTDYGYTF. The CDR3 region has the DNA TGTGCCAGCGGGGACACTGACTATGGCTACACCTTC.

V and J are TRBV7-9 and TRBJ2-3; no clear D. From germline, CDR1 is SEHNR and CDR2 FQNEAQ (reference sequence). The CDR3 covers 12 residues. Between the trimmed V and J ends, which lost 2 bases and 6 bases, there was a span of 6 bases. The CDR3 DNA sequence: TGTGCCAGCAGCTTATATCGGGATACGCAGTATTTT. Amino acids: CASSLYRDTQYF.

The chain uses TRBV7-9 and TRBJ1-1; D is unclear. The CDR3 is 12 amino acids. V dropped 5 bases and J dropped 7 bases, with 11 bases sitting between them. Germline CDR1 reads SEHNR; CDR2 reads FQNEAQ (reference sequence). CDR3 residues: CASSHGQLEAFF. In DNA form, the CDR3 reads TGTGCCAGCAGCCATGGGCAACTTGAAGCTTTCTTT.

A remark on this clone: A read error may produce the germline difference seen at one junction end. This rearrangement joins TRBV4-1 to TRBJ1-4, with D perhaps matching TRBD1 (5 bases). The CDR3 spans 16 residues. Germline CDR1 reads MGHRA; CDR2 reads YSYEKL. The CDR3 loop reads CANSQESGAANEKLFF. The CDR3 DNA sequence: TGCGCCAACAGCCAAGAGAGCGGGGCTGCTAATGAAAAACTGTTTTTT.

The chain joins TRBV29-1 to TRBJ1-2, with D unclear. The V and J ends lost 6 bases and 3 bases respectively, with 14 bases between them. Germline V gene lookup returns CDR1 SQVTM and CDR2 ANQGSEA. The CDR3 contains 13 residues. The CDR3 reads CSVREGMDYGYTF. CDR3 coding DNA: TGCAGCGTGAGGGAAGGGATGGACTATGGCTACACCTTC.

The V and J genes are TRBV10-3 and TRBJ1-5; D might be TRBD1 (6 bases). The CDR3 has 15 amino acids. V lost 10 bases and J lost 3, with 19 bases in between. Germline-derived CDR1 and CDR2 are ENHRY and SYGVKD. For the CDR3, the DNA is TGTGCCACCCAGCCACAGGGAACGATCAATCAGCCCCAGCATTTT. Translated: CATQPQGTINQPQHF.

The gene calls are TRBV4-2 and TRBJ1-2, with D possibly being TRBD1 (5 bases). The CDR3 is 14 residues long. Germline CDR1 LGHNA, CDR2 YNFKEQ. V lost 0 bases and J lost 8, with 13 bases in between. The CDR3 sequence: CASSQEVGVGGYTF. CDR3 nucleotides: TGTGCCAGCAGCCAAGAAGTAGGGGTAGGCGGCTACACCTTC.

This chain connects TRBV20-1 to TRBJ2-5; D remains unclear. The CDR3 consists of 10 residues. V lost 2 bases and J 9 bases, leaving 7 bases between the germline ends. CDR1 DFQATT and CDR2 SNEGSKA come from the germline V gene (reference sequence). CDR3 DNA: TGCAGTGCTAGAAACGAGGCCCAGTACTTC. Protein sequence: CSARNEAQYF.

Notes on this clone: Distinct nucleotide sequences in the sample also encode this CDR3. V and J are TRBV24-1 and TRBJ2-3; 7 nucleotides match TRBD1. Germline V gene lookup returns CDR1 KGHDR and CDR2 SFDVKD. Trimming cost V 9 bases and J 2 bases; bases outside gene matches: 4. This CDR3 region has 13 residues. The CDR3 loop is CATSDRVTDTQYF. CDR3 DNA: TGTGCCACCTCCGACAGGGTCACAGATACGCAGTATTTT.